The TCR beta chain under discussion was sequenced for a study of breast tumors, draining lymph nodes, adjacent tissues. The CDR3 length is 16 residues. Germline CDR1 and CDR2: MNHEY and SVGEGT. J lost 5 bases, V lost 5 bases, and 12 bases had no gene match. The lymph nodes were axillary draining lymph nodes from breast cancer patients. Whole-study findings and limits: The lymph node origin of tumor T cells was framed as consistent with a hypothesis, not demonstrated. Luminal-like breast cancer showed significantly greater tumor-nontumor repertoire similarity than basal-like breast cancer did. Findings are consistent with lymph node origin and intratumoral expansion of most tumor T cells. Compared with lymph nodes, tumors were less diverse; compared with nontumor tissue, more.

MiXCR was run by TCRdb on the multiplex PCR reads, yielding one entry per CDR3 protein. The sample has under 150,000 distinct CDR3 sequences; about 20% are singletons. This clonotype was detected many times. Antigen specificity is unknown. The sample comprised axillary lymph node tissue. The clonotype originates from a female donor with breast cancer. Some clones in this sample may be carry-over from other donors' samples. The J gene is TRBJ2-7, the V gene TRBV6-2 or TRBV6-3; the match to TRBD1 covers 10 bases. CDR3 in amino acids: CASSKTRDRGAHEQYF. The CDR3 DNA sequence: TGTGCCAGCAGTAAGACACGGGACAGGGGTGCTCACGAGCAGTACTTC.